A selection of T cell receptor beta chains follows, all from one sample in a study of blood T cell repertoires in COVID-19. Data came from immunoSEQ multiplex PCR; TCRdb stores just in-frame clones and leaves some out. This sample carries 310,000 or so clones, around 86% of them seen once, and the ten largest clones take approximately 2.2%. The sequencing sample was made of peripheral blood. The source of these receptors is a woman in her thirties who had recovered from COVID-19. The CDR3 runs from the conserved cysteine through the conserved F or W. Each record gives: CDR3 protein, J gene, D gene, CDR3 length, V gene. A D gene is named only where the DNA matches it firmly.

CDR3 protein: CASSVGGRTDTQYF
J gene: TRBJ2-3
D gene: .
CDR3 length: 14
V gene: TRBV9

CDR3 protein: CASSLESGEYNEQFF
J gene: TRBJ2-1
D gene: .
CDR3 length: 15
V gene: TRBV11-2

CDR3 protein: CASRTDYEQYF
J gene: TRBJ2-7
D gene: .
CDR3 length: 11
V gene: TRBV6-6

CDR3 protein: CGLRQGLNYGYTF
J gene: TRBJ1-2
D gene: TRBD1
CDR3 length: 13
V gene: TRBV30

CDR3 protein: CASSPQGATWTGEQYF
J gene: TRBJ2-7
D gene: TRBD1
CDR3 length: 16
V gene: TRBV9

CDR3 protein: CASSQDRLAGGLADTQYF
J gene: TRBJ2-3
D gene: TRBD2
CDR3 length: 18
V gene: TRBV3-1/TRBV3-2

CDR3 protein: CASSLSVSGTDTQYF
J gene: TRBJ2-3
D gene: .
CDR3 length: 15
V gene: TRBV5-1

CDR3 protein: CASRPRAGAYNEQFF
J gene: TRBJ2-1
D gene: TRBD2
CDR3 length: 15
V gene: TRBV19

CDR3 protein: CASSASGTRNEQFF
J gene: TRBJ2-1
D gene: TRBD2
CDR3 length: 14
V gene: TRBV18

CDR3 protein: CASSQSGLAGADTQYF
J gene: TRBJ2-3
D gene: TRBD2
CDR3 length: 16
V gene: TRBV4-2

CDR3 protein: CASGLGQGSNSPLHF
J gene: TRBJ1-6
D gene: TRBD1
CDR3 length: 15
V gene: TRBV12-5

CDR3 protein: CASSLAGADTQYF
J gene: TRBJ2-3
D gene: .
CDR3 length: 13
V gene: TRBV7-2

CDR3 protein: CASSLGASGSNEQFF
J gene: TRBJ2-1
D gene: TRBD2
CDR3 length: 15
V gene: TRBV27

CDR3 protein: CASSVGPGQGNSPLHF
J gene: TRBJ1-6
D gene: TRBD1
CDR3 length: 16
V gene: TRBV9

CDR3 protein: CAWDRDRGTSPLHF
J gene: TRBJ1-6
D gene: TRBD1
CDR3 length: 14
V gene: TRBV30

CDR3 protein: CASSLAYRGGKNIQYF
J gene: TRBJ2-4
D gene: TRBD1
CDR3 length: 16
V gene: TRBV7-6

CDR3 protein: CATSKTGTGSQPQHF
J gene: TRBJ1-5
D gene: TRBD1
CDR3 length: 15
V gene: TRBV24-1

CDR3 protein: CASRPGGPDTQYF
J gene: TRBJ2-3
D gene: .
CDR3 length: 13
V gene: TRBV6-5

CDR3 protein: CAWKNSNTEAFF
J gene: TRBJ1-1
D gene: .
CDR3 length: 12
V gene: TRBV30

CDR3 protein: CASSLSQGTNTIYF
J gene: TRBJ1-3
D gene: .
CDR3 length: 14
V gene: TRBV5-6

CDR3 protein: CASSLRSRDSSGNTIYF
J gene: TRBJ1-3
D gene: TRBD1
CDR3 length: 17
V gene: TRBV5-1

CDR3 protein: CASSPDRLEQYF
J gene: TRBJ2-7
D gene: TRBD1
CDR3 length: 12
V gene: TRBV2

CDR3 protein: CASRPGTVTGELFF
J gene: TRBJ2-2
D gene: TRBD1
CDR3 length: 14
V gene: TRBV19

CDR3 protein: CASSQADRVRGYTF
J gene: TRBJ1-2
D gene: TRBD1
CDR3 length: 14
V gene: TRBV3-1/TRBV3-2

CDR3 protein: CANRQKETQYF
J gene: TRBJ2-5
D gene: .
CDR3 length: 11
V gene: TRBV4-1

CDR3 protein: CASSSDRDRGQPQHF
J gene: TRBJ1-5
D gene: TRBD1
CDR3 length: 15
V gene: TRBV7-8

CDR3 protein: CASSGQLNYGYTF
J gene: TRBJ1-2
D gene: .
CDR3 length: 13
V gene: TRBV12-3/TRBV12-4

CDR3 protein: CASSSGSATNEKLFF
J gene: TRBJ1-4
D gene: .
CDR3 length: 15
V gene: TRBV5-1

CDR3 protein: CASSIGTSRDNEQFF
J gene: TRBJ2-1
D gene: TRBD2
CDR3 length: 15
V gene: TRBV7-2

CDR3 protein: CASSLALLNTEAFF
J gene: TRBJ1-1
D gene: .
CDR3 length: 14
V gene: TRBV5-6

CDR3 protein: CASSLVGANEQFF
J gene: TRBJ2-1
D gene: .
CDR3 length: 13
V gene: TRBV5-1

CDR3 protein: CASSPPGIMNTEAFF
J gene: TRBJ1-1
D gene: .
CDR3 length: 15
V gene: TRBV28

CDR3 protein: CASSYSRDTEAFF
J gene: TRBJ1-1
D gene: .
CDR3 length: 13
V gene: TRBV6-6

CDR3 protein: CASSQDPDHRQGLTF
J gene: TRBJ1-2
D gene: TRBD1
CDR3 length: 15
V gene: TRBV4-1

CDR3 protein: CASSVGSGSADTQYF
J gene: TRBJ2-3
D gene: TRBD2
CDR3 length: 15
V gene: TRBV9

CDR3 protein: CASRDSTGYGYTF
J gene: TRBJ1-2
D gene: TRBD1
CDR3 length: 13
V gene: TRBV28

CDR3 protein: CASRRPGLAGNTNTGELFF
J gene: TRBJ2-2
D gene: TRBD2
CDR3 length: 19
V gene: TRBV27

CDR3 protein: CASSLGTEQETQYF
J gene: TRBJ2-5
D gene: .
CDR3 length: 14
V gene: TRBV11-2

CDR3 protein: CASSLLDTSSNQPQHF
J gene: TRBJ1-5
D gene: .
CDR3 length: 16
V gene: TRBV28

CDR3 protein: CATTAGTVNTEAFF
J gene: TRBJ1-1
D gene: TRBD1
CDR3 length: 14
V gene: TRBV6-5

CDR3 protein: CAISQTGHTEAFF
J gene: TRBJ1-1
D gene: TRBD1
CDR3 length: 13
V gene: TRBV10-3

CDR3 protein: CASSLAGEDEQFF
J gene: TRBJ2-1
D gene: TRBD2
CDR3 length: 13
V gene: TRBV2

CDR3 protein: CASRSGVRTGELFF
J gene: TRBJ2-2
D gene: .
CDR3 length: 14
V gene: TRBV6-5

CDR3 protein: CASSEEVTGITGELFF
J gene: TRBJ2-2
D gene: TRBD1
CDR3 length: 16
V gene: TRBV25-1

CDR3 protein: CASSGGGRYGYTF
J gene: TRBJ1-2
D gene: .
CDR3 length: 13
V gene: TRBV25-1

CDR3 protein: CASSLWYRDYEQYF
J gene: TRBJ2-7
D gene: .
CDR3 length: 14
V gene: TRBV5-5

CDR3 protein: CASSHGNTEAFF
J gene: TRBJ1-1
D gene: .
CDR3 length: 12
V gene: TRBV4-1

CDR3 protein: CASSDGSGNNSPLHF
J gene: TRBJ1-6
D gene: .
CDR3 length: 15
V gene: TRBV6-4

CDR3 protein: CASSRGRSSYEQYF
J gene: TRBJ2-7
D gene: .
CDR3 length: 14
V gene: TRBV7-8

CDR3 protein: CASTSTGGPSYNSPLHF
J gene: TRBJ1-6
D gene: .
CDR3 length: 17
V gene: TRBV5-1

CDR3 protein: CASSLGGQGIQYF
J gene: TRBJ2-4
D gene: TRBD1
CDR3 length: 13
V gene: TRBV28

CDR3 protein: CASSFPVTGEQFF
J gene: TRBJ2-1
D gene: .
CDR3 length: 13
V gene: TRBV12-3/TRBV12-4

CDR3 protein: CASSYPGTQPQHF
J gene: TRBJ1-5
D gene: .
CDR3 length: 13
V gene: TRBV6-2/TRBV6-3

CDR3 protein: CASSIGRTDYNEQFF
J gene: TRBJ2-1
D gene: .
CDR3 length: 15
V gene: TRBV19

CDR3 protein: CASTPLGGETEAFF
J gene: TRBJ1-1
D gene: .
CDR3 length: 14
V gene: TRBV2

CDR3 protein: CASSHSNQPQHF
J gene: TRBJ1-5
D gene: .
CDR3 length: 12
V gene: TRBV12-3/TRBV12-4

CDR3 protein: CASSADTTDTQYF
J gene: TRBJ2-3
D gene: .
CDR3 length: 13
V gene: TRBV5-1